This T cell receptor beta chain was found in a study of T cell responses to AZD1222 COVID-19 vaccine. Produced via immunoSEQ multiplex PCR; TCRdb's table is partial and in-frame only. The sample consists of around 95,000 clones, about 87% of them appearing once. This CDR3 has 13 amino acids. Trimming removed 3 bases from V and 6 bases from J, with 8 bases in between. This sample comprised peripheral blood, obtained on day 0 of AZD1222 vaccination. The chain links TRBV12-3 or TRBV12-4 to TRBJ2-2; a weak D match, TRBD2 (6 bases). The sequence was obtained from an adult in good health. This chain's CDR3 is CASSFGGPGELFF. Written as DNA, the CDR3 is TGTGCCAGCAGTTTTGGAGGGCCCGGGGAGCTGTTTTTT.